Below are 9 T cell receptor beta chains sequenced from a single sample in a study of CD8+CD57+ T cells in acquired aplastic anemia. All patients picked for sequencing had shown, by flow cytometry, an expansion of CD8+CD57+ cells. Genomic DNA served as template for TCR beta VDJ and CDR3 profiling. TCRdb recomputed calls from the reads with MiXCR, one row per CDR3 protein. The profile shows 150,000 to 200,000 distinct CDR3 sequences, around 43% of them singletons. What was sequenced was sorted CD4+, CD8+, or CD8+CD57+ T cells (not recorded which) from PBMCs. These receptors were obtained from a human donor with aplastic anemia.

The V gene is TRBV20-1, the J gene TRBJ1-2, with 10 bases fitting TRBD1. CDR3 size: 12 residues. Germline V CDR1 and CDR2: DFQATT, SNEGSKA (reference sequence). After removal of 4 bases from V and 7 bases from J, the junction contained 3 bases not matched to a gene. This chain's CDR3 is CSATGTGVGYTF. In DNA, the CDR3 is TGCAGTGCTACAGGGACAGGGGTTGGCTACACCTTC.

In nucleotides, the CDR3 is TGTGCCAGCAGCCCTGACAGGGAGCCCCAGCATTTT. Amino acids: CASSPDREPQHF. The rearrangement joins TRBV7-9 to TRBJ1-5, with 7 bases aligning to TRBD1. Germline V lookup: CDR1 SEHNR, CDR2 FQNEAQ (reference sequence). There are 12 residues in the CDR3. V trimming: 5 bases; J trimming: 8 bases; junction bases outside the gene matches: 3. Full variable domain (rest looked up from reference TRBV7-9 and TRBJ1-5): DTGVSQNPRHKITKRGQNVTFRCDPISEHNRLYWYRQTLGQGPEFLTYFQNEAQLEKSRLLSDRFSAERPKGSFSTLEIQRTEQGDSAMYLCASSPDREPQHFGDGTRLSIL.

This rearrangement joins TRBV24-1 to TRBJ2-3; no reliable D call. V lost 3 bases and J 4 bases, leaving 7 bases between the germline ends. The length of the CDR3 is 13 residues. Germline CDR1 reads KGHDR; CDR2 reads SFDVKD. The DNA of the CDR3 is TGTGCCACCAGTGATCGACCGGCAGATACGCAGTATTTT. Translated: CATSDRPADTQYF.

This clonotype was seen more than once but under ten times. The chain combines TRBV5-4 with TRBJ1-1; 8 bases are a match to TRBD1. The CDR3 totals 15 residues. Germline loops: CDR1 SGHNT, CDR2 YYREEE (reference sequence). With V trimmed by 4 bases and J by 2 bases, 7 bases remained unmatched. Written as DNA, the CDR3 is TGTGCCAGCAGCCAGAAGACAGGGGCTAACACTGAAGCTTTCTTT. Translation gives CASSQKTGANTEAFF.

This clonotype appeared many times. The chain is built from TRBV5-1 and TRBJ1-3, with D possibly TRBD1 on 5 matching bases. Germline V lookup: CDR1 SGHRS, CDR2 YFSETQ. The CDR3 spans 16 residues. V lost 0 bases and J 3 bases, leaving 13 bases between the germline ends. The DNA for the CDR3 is TGCGCCAGCAGCTTGGAACCAGGGTTCGGTGGAAACACCATATATTTT. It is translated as CASSLEPGFGGNTIYF.

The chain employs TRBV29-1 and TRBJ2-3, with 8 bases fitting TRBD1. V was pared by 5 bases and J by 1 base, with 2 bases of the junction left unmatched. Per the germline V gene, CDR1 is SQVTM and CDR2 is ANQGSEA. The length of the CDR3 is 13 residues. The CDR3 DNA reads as TGCAGCGTTTCGGGACAGGGCACAGATACGCAGTATTTT. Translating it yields CSVSGQGTDTQYF.

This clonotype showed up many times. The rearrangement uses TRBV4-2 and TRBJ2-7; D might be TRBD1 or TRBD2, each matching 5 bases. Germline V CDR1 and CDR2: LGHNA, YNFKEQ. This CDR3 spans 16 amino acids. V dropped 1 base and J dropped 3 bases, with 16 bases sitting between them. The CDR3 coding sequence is TGTGCCAGCAGCCAAGTGCAGGGACGGAGATTCTACGAGCAGTACTTC. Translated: CASSQVQGRRFYEQYF.

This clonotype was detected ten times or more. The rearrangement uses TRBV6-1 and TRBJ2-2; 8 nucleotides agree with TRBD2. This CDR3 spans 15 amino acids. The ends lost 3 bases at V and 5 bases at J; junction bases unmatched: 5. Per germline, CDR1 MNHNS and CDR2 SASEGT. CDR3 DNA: TGTGCCAGCAGTGACAGCGGGAGAAGGACCGGGGAGCTGTTTTTT. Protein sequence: CASSDSGRRTGELFF.

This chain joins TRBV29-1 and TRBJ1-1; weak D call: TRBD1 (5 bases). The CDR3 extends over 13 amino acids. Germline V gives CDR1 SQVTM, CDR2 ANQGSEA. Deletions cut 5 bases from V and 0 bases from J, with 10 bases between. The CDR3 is CSVRGRLNTEAFF. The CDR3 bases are TGCAGCGTTAGGGGACGGTTGAACACTGAAGCTTTCTTT.